Sequencing of this T cell receptor (beta chain) was carried out in a study of lymphopenia after photon versus proton radiotherapy. Study-level results: Under photons, naive T cells and diversity fell while effector/memory populations rose. In patients who died, overall survival fell as post-nadir TCR diversity dropped more.

Profiled with immunoSEQ multiplex PCR; TCRdb holds only in-frame clones, not every one. The data contain under 75,000 clones, 85% to 95% of them singletons. A remark on this clone: Its antigen is not known.

This CDR3 has 14 amino acids. Germline CDR1 and CDR2: MNHNY and SVGAGI (reference sequence). V lost 6 bases and J lost 1; bases outside the gene matches: 3. This chain links TRBV6-6 with TRBJ1-1, with 9 bases fitting TRBD1. The clonotype originates from a woman aged 40 to 50 with cholangiocarcinoma. The specimen comprised peripheral blood, sampled from a patient treated with photon-based radiotherapy. CDR3 in amino acids: CASRPGQGNTEAFF. The CDR3 DNA is TGTGCCAGCAGGCCGGGACAGGGGAACACTGAAGCTTTCTTT.